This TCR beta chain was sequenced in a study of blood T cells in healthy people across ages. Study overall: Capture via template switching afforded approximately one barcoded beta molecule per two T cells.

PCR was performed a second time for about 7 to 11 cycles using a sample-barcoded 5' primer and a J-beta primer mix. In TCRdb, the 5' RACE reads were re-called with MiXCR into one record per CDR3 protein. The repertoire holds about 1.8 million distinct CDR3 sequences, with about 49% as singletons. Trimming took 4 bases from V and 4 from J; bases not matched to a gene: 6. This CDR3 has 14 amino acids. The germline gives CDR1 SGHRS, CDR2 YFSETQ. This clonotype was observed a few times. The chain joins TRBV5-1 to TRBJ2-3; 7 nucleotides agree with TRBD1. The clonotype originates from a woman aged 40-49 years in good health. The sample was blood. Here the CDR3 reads CASSQATGADTQYF. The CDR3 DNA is TGCGCCAGCAGCCAAGCAACAGGGGCAGATACGCAGTATTTT.